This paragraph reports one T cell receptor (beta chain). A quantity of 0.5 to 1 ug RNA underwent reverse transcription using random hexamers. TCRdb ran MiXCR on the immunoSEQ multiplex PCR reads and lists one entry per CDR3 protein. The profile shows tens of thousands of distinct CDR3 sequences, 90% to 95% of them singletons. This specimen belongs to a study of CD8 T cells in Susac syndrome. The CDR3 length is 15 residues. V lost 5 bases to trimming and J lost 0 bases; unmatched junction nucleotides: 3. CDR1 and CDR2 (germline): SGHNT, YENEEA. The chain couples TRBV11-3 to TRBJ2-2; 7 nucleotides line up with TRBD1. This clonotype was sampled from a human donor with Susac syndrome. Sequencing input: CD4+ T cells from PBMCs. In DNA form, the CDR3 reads TGTGCCAGCAGCCGAGGGACAGCGAACACCGGGGAGCTGTTTTTT. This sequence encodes CASSRGTANTGELFF.